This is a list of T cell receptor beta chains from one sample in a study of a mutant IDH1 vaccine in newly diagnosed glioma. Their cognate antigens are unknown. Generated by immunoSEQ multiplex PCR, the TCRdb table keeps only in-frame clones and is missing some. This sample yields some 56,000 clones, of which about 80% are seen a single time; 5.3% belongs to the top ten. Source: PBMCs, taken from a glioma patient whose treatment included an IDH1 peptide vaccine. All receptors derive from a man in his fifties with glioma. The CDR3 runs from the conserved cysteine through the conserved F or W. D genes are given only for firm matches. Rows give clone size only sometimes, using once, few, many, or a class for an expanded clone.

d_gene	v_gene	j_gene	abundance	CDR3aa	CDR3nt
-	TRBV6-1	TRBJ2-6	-	CASSALLGAGANVLTF	TGTGCCAGCAGTGCCCTACTGGGGGCTGGGGCCAACGTCCTGACTTTC
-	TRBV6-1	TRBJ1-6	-	CASTLDRSNSPLHF	TGTGCCAGCACTCTGGATCGGAGTAATTCACCCCTCCACTTT
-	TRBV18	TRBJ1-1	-	CASSPQGRTEAFF	TGTGCCAGCTCACCACAGGGCCGCACTGAAGCTTTCTTT
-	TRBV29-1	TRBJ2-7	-	CSVEAVNEQYF	TGCAGCGTTGAAGCGGTTAACGAGCAGTACTTC
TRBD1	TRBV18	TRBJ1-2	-	CASSPPMDRGNGYTF	TGTGCCAGCTCACCACCGATGGACAGGGGGAATGGCTACACCTTC
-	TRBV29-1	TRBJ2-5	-	CSVEGTGETQYF	TGCAGCGTCGAAGGGACGGGAGAGACCCAGTACTTC
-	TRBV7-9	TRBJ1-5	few	CASSLVGSQPQHF	TGTGCCAGCAGCTTAGTAGGGTCTCAGCCCCAGCATTTT
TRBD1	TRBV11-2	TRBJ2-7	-	CASSSSGQSYEQYF	TGTGCCAGCAGCTCTTCGGGACAGAGCTACGAGCAGTACTTC
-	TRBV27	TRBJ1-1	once	CASSYLRDTNTEAFF	TGTGCCAGCAGTTACCTCCGGGACACGAACACTGAAGCTTTCTTT
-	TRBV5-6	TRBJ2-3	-	CASSLGDRRGDTQYF	TGTGCCAGCAGCTTGGGAGACAGGAGGGGGGATACGCAGTATTTT
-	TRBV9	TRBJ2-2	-	CASSQGGTGELFF	TGTGCCAGCAGTCAAGGGGGCACCGGGGAGCTGTTTTTT
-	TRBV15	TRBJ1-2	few	CATSLGQIYGYTF	TGTGCCACCAGCCTAGGACAGATTTATGGCTACACCTTC
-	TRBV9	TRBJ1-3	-	CASSSPMGTGNTIYF	TGTGCCAGCAGCTCCCCGATGGGAACTGGAAACACCATATATTTT
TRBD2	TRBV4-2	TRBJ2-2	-	CASSPRTSGDTGELFF	TGTGCCAGCAGCCCCAGGACTAGCGGGGACACCGGGGAGCTGTTTTTT
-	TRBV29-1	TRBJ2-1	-	CSVEGVDRTVAGASYNEQFF	TGCAGCGTTGAAGGGGTGGATAGGACTGTAGCCGGCGCCAGCTACAATGAGCAGTTCTTC
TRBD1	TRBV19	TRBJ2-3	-	CATRQGGTDTQYF	TGTGCCACTCGACAGGGAGGCACAGATACGCAGTATTTT
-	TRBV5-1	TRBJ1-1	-	CASSPRIDRTEAFF	TGCGCCAGCAGCCCTCGGATTGACAGGACTGAAGCTTTCTTT
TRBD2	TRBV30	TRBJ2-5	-	CAWSPGTSETQYF	TGTGCCTGGAGTCCTGGGACTAGCGAGACCCAGTACTTC
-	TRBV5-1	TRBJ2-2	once	CASGRDTYTGELFF	TGCGCCAGCGGCCGGGACACTTACACCGGGGAGCTGTTTTTT
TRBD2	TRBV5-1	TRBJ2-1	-	CASSRGTSGGLNEQFF	TGCGCCAGCAGCCGGGGGACTAGCGGCGGTTTGAATGAGCAGTTCTTC
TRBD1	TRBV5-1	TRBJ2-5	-	CASSLGGTGYQETQYF	TGCGCCAGCAGCTTGGGAGGGACAGGGTACCAAGAGACCCAGTACTTC
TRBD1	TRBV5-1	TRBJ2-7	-	CASSLLAGGTLYEQYF	TGCGCCAGCAGCTTATTGGCAGGGGGAACCCTTTACGAGCAGTACTTC
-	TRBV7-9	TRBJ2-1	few	CASSPPGFYEQFF	TGTGCCAGCAGTCCTCCGGGGTTCTATGAGCAGTTCTTC
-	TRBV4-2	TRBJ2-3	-	CASARDRQFQYF	TGTGCCAGCGCCAGGGACCGTCAATTTCAGTATTTT
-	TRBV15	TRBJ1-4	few	CATSNWKVTTNEKLFF	TGTGCCACCAGCAATTGGAAGGTTACAACTAATGAAAAACTGTTTTTT
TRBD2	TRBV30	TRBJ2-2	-	CAWNRGLAGGELFF	TGTGCCTGGAATAGGGGACTAGCTGGCGGGGAGCTGTTTTTT
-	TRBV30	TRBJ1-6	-	CAWGSYGPLHF	TGTGCCTGGGGTTCTTATGGGCCCCTCCACTTT
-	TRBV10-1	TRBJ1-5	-	CASSRGRVGEDRPQHF	TGCGCCAGCAGCCGGGGGAGGGTTGGGGAGGATCGGCCCCAGCATTTT
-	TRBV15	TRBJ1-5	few	CATSQEVGPQHF	TGTGCCACCAGTCAGGAGGTCGGGCCCCAGCATTTT
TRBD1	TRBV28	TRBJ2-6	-	CASDKGATGANVLTF	TGTGCCAGCGACAAGGGGGCTACTGGGGCCAACGTCCTGACTTTC
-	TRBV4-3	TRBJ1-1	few	CASSQGSGAGNTEAFF	TGCGCCAGCAGCCAGGGATCCGGGGCGGGGAACACTGAAGCTTTCTTT
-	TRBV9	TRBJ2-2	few	CASSVGGSNTGELFF	TGTGCCAGCAGCGTAGGAGGGTCGAACACCGGGGAGCTGTTTTTT
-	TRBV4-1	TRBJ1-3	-	CASSQEWTASGNTIYF	TGCGCCAGCAGCCAAGAGTGGACGGCCTCTGGAAACACCATATATTTT
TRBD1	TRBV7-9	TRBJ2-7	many	CASSSTDRVGYEQYF	TGTGCCAGCAGCTCCACGGACAGGGTTGGCTACGAGCAGTACTTC
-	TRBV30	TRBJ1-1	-	CAWSRQGNTEAFF	TGTGCCTGGAGTAGGCAGGGGAACACTGAAGCTTTCTTT
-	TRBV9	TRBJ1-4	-	CASSVGMNYEKLFF	TGTGCCAGCAGCGTGGGGATGAACTATGAAAAACTGTTTTTT
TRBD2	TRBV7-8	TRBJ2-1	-	CASSLGLAGGNYNEQFF	TGTGCCAGCAGCCTGGGACTAGCGGGGGGAAACTACAATGAGCAGTTCTTC
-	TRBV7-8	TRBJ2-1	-	CASSLGGNQDNNEQFF	TGTGCCAGCAGCTTAGGGGGAAATCAGGACAACAATGAGCAGTTCTTC
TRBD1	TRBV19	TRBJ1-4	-	CATKDYRGQREKLFF	TGTGCCACTAAGGACTACAGGGGGCAACGTGAAAAACTGTTTTTT
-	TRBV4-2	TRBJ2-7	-	CASSHGQSSYEQYF	TGTGCCAGCAGCCACGGACAGAGCTCCTACGAGCAGTACTTC
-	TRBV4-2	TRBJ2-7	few	CASSPGSYEQYF	TGTGCCAGCAGCCCGGGTTCGTACGAGCAGTACTTC